This T cell receptor beta chain was sequenced during a study of blood T cell repertoires in COVID-19. At the level of the study: Acute-phase and convalescent COVID-19 samples originated in the United States, Italy and Spain.

Study processing details: Estimation of nucleated cell counts relied on the amplification of reference gene primers. Profiled with immunoSEQ multiplex PCR; TCRdb holds only in-frame clones, not every one. The V and J calls and the clone size are those of that table, but D and trimming were determined from the DNA. The table shows tens of thousands of clones, with roughly 83% occurring only once. V dropped 1 base and J dropped 2 bases, with 8 bases sitting between them. In germline, CDR1 is LNHDA, CDR2 SQIVND (reference sequence). The CDR3 sequence is 14 residues long. The sample was peripheral blood. This TCR came from a man aged 50-60 years with acute or convalescent COVID-19. V usage is TRBV19 and J usage is TRBJ2-5, with D possibly matching TRBD1 (5 bases). Here the CDR3 reads CASSIVGHQETQYF. CDR3 bases: TGTGCCAGTAGTATAGTGGGGCATCAAGAGACCCAGTACTTC.